Listed below are T cell receptor beta chains from one sample, sequenced in a study of OX40 agonist ivuxolimab in advanced cancers. Using immunoSEQ multiplex PCR, the repertoire was profiled, and TCRdb retains in-frame clones only, with some absent. The table records 50,000 to 70,000 clones, about 81% of them present only once. Specimen: CD4+ or CD8+ T cells sorted from blood, collected in a trial of the OX40 agonist ivuxolimab. The origin of the receptors is an adult with an advanced solid tumor such as melanoma, head and neck, liver or kidney cancer. The CDR3 runs from the conserved cysteine through the conserved F or W. A D gene is named only where the DNA matches it firmly. The size field is filled for only some rows; it gives once, few, many or a size class.

length	D	J	size	V	DNA	CDR3
16	TRBD1	TRBJ2-7	once	TRBV19	TGTGCCAGTAGTACGCTATCCGGGACAGGGGGAATCGAGCAGTACTTC	CASSTLSGTGGIEQYF
14	-	TRBJ1-6	once	TRBV28	TGTGCCAGCAGTAGCACCTTCTATAATTCACCCCTCCACTTT	CASSSTFYNSPLHF
13	TRBD1	TRBJ1-1	-	TRBV2	TGTGCCAGTCGGGACAGGGTGATCACTGAAGCTTTCTTT	CASRDRVITEAFF
14	-	TRBJ2-3	once	TRBV5-6	TGTGCCAGCAGCCCTTGGGCGGGCACAGATACGCAGTATTTT	CASSPWAGTDTQYF
16	TRBD2	TRBJ2-5	-	TRBV5-4	TGTGCCAGCAGCCTCAAGCGGGGGGACGCACAAGAGACCCAGTACTTC	CASSLKRGDAQETQYF
15	-	TRBJ2-3	few	TRBV7-3	TGTGCCAGCAGCTTAAACCCCCAGCACACAGATACGCAGTATTTT	CASSLNPQHTDTQYF
11	-	TRBJ2-5	-	TRBV10-3	TGTGCCATCAGTGCCCAAGAGACCCAGTACTTC	CAISAQETQYF
15	-	TRBJ2-3	-	TRBV7-2	TGTGCCAGCAGCTTTCGGGTCGAGAGCACAGATACGCAGTATTTT	CASSFRVESTDTQYF
11	-	TRBJ2-3	-	TRBV20-1	TGCAGTGTCCCTTGGGGCGATACGCAGTATTTT	CSVPWGDTQYF
15	-	TRBJ2-5	-	TRBV11-1	TGTGCCAGCAGCTTACGGCCCAGGGTCGGTGAGACCCAGTACTTC	CASSLRPRVGETQYF
13	TRBD1	TRBJ2-2	-	TRBV10-3	TGTGCCATCAGTGAGGGGACAGGCGGGGAGCTGTTTTTT	CAISEGTGGELFF
14	-	TRBJ1-2	-	TRBV7-9	TGTGCCAGCAGCACCGCCCCAGGGTTCGGTGGCTACACCTTC	CASSTAPGFGGYTF
13	-	TRBJ1-5	once	TRBV29-1	TGCAGCGTCGGGGGGACGCGGGGTCAGCCCCAGCATTTT	CSVGGTRGQPQHF
16	-	TRBJ2-5	-	TRBV11-2	TGTGCCAGCACCCACCGAAGAAGCGGGCTCAAAGAGACCCAGTACTTC	CASTHRRSGLKETQYF
14	-	TRBJ2-7	-	TRBV2	TGTGCCAGCAGTCCAGGTCTTTCCTCCTACGAGCAGTACTTC	CASSPGLSSYEQYF